This T cell receptor (beta chain) is drawn from a study of beta chain features in type 1 diabetes listed by TCRdb under 2018. In the study overall: Mean age, gender distribution, total cell number and subset yield were not different between patients and healthy donors. Regulatory and stem cell-like memory subsets were obtained from only 8 patients and about 8 healthy donors, while naive and central memory subsets were obtained from all 30 or so donors. A total of some 110 million sorted cells were examined across all samples, and a strong correlation was observed between cell number per subset and RNA yield. The study compared the TCRB repertoires of sorted circulating CD4+ T cell subsets in recently diagnosed type 1 diabetes patients with those in matched healthy donors.

Reading the germline V gene (reference sequence) gives CDR1 LNHDA and CDR2 SQIVND. The CDR3 contains 14 residues, cysteine and phenylalanine counted. CDR3 DNA is the only sequence kept; it has 42 bases, read in frame from the first base. The junction carries 13 bases between V and J, which are trimmed by 3 bases and 6 bases respectively. What the study reported, not specific to this receptor: HLA sub-analyses involved small numbers of individuals, so any influence of HLA type on TCRB rearrangement remained unresolved. Shorter templates might have been favored by PCR, but patient and control samples were amplified and corrected together, so both groups would have been affected equally by any skew. A moderate but significant shortening of TCRB CDR3 length was observed in type 1 diabetes patients in all four CD4+ subsets. Because cDNA was sequenced instead of genomic DNA, highly expressing activated cells could be over-represented, though the groups showed no difference in activation or CD3 levels. Naive, central memory and regulatory TCRB repertoires appeared to be more similar among patients than among healthy donors. Fewer insertions and more nucleotide deletions at VDJ recombination sites were observed in patients with type 1 diabetes, implying thymic rearrangement abnormalities.

From each donor, a single peripheral blood sample of approximately 120 mL on average was drawn into heparinised tubes. A BD FACSAria II was used to sort naive, central memory, regulatory and stem cell-like memory CD4+ T cells with a panel that included CD45RO, CCR7, CD25, CD127, CD95 and CD27. Purity was above 95% for every sorted population. PBMCs were separated immediately by Lymphoprep density gradient centrifugation and were stained directly, without being cultured. Samples were stained and sorted in pairs, with one healthy donor and one patient per experiment, so that batch effects were minimized. The entire amount of isolated RNA was reverse transcribed using the High Capacity cDNA Reverse Transcription Kit, so the sequenced TCRB transcripts were expressed ones. Deep immunoSEQ sequencing was applied to naive, central memory and regulatory T cell samples, giving an average of around 3.4 million total reads per sample. Sorted cells were lysed in RLT buffer, and RNA was extracted using DNase-treated RNeasy Micro or Mini kits according to cell number. Each cell subset was processed separately to prevent cross-contamination, with patient and healthy donor samples processed together. The immunoSEQ multiplex PCR was used to amplify TCRB sequences from cDNA, yielding 87-bp fragments that span the CDR3 region. Amplicons were sequenced on the Illumina HiSeq platform. The study's processing was this. PCR bias was corrected computationally using synthetic template baselines, and reads within Hamming distance 2 were collapsed, with unmergeable singletons discarded. By aligning reads against IMGT, V, D and J genes, CDR3 length, and insertions or deletions at six rearrangement sites were assigned. Within each subset, clonotype counts were normalized to sorted cell number, and only after that were true diversity and Gini coefficients computed with the tcR R package. The overlap coefficient, calculated on TCRB nucleotide sequences, was used to quantify repertoire sharing. Out-of-frame TCRB sequences from naive cells were analyzed as a proxy for the pre-selection repertoire. TCRdb's version of the immuneACCESS table is confined to in-frame rearrangements and falls short of the full clone set. An unresolved V gene accounts for under half of the shortfall where checked; the remainder is of unknown origin. That table supplies the V and J calls and clone size; D and trimming were determined from the DNA. The sample profile shows 600,000 or so clones; over 12% of them were found once. 0.035% to 0.04% of the sample is held by the ten biggest clonotypes.

This clone was seen only a few times. Its antigen remains undetermined. No base quality information exists; no much larger clone differs at one position. The chain is encoded by TRBV19 joined to TRBJ2-3; the D gene is possibly TRBD2, with 5 bases matching. Material: naive CD4+ T cells from blood. The meaning of the sample's cell subset or site label: true naive CD4+ T cells. The TCR originated in a man aged 18 to 35 with type 1 diabetes. The DNA is as follows: TGTGCCAGTAGTATGGAGTTTACGGGGGATACGCAGTATTTT. It is translated as CASSMEFTGDTQYF. Extended through the reference TRBV19 and TRBJ2-3 proteins, this CDR3 yields the full variable domain: DGGITQSPKYLFRKEGQNVTLSCEQNLNHDAMYWYRQDPGQGLRLIYYSQIVNDFQKGDIAEGYSVSREKKESFPLTVTSAQKNPTAFYLCASSMEFTGDTQYFGPGTRLTVL.